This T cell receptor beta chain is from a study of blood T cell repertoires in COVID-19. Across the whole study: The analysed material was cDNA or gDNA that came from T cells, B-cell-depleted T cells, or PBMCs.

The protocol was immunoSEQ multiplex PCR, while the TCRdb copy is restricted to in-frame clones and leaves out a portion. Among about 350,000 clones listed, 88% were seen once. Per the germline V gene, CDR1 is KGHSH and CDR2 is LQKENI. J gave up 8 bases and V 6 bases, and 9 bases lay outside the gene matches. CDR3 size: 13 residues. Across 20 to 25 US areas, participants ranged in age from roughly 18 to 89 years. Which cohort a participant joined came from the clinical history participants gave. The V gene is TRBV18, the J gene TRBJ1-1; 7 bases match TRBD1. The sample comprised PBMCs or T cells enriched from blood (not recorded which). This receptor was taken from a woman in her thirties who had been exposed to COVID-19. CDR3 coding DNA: TGTGCCAGCTCGATAGGGGGACAGAGGGAAGCTTTCTTT. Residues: CASSIGGQREAFF.